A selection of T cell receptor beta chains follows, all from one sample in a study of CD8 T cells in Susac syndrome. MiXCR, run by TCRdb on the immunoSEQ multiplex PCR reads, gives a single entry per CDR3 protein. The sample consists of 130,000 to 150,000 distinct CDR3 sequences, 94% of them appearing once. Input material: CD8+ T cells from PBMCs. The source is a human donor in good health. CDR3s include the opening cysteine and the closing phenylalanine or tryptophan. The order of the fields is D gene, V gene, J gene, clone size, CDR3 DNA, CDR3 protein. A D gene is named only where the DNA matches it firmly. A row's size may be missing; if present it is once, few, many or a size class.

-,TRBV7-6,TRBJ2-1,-,TGTGCCAGCAGCTTCCGAATAGCCATATCGGGGAATGAGCAGTTCTTC,CASSFRIAISGNEQFF
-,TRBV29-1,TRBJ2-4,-,TGCAGCGTTGGGGCTCAGCCAGCCAAAAACATTCAGTACTTC,CSVGAQPAKNIQYF
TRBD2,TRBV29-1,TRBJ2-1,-,TGCAGCGTTGTGATAGCGGGAGGGAAAAGTCTCAATGAGCAGTTCTTC,CSVVIAGGKSLNEQFF
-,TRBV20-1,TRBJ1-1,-,TGCAGTGCTACCCGGGACTTGAGCACTGAAGCTTTCTTT,CSATRDLSTEAFF
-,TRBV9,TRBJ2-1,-,TGTGCCAGCAGCGTAGAGGCTGCGGCAAGGCAGTTCTTC,CASSVEAAARQFF
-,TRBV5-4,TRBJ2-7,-,TGTGCCAGCAGCTTGGGGACAGTCTCCTACGAGCAGTACTTC,CASSLGTVSYEQYF
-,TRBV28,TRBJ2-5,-,TGTGCCAGCAGTGGGTACAGGCCTGAGACCCAGTACTTC,CASSGYRPETQYF
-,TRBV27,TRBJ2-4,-,TGTGCCAGCAGTTTCTATGCGGACCTAGCCAAAAACATTCAGTACTTC,CASSFYADLAKNIQYF
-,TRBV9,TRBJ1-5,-,TGTGCCAGCAGCCCAGAGTCGAATCAGCCCCAGCATTTT,CASSPESNQPQHF
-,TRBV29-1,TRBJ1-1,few,TGCAGCGTTGATACGAACACTGAAGCTTTCTTT,CSVDTNTEAFF
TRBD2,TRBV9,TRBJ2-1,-,TGTGCCAGCAGCGGACCCCGGGGACTAGCGTCCTATGAGCAGTTCTTC,CASSGPRGLASYEQFF
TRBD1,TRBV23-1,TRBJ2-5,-,TGCGCCAGCAGTGGATGGGACAGGGGGTATGAGGAGACCCAGTACTTC,CASSGWDRGYEETQYF
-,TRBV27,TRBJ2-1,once,TGTGCCAGCAGCCATCGGGTAGCGGATTACAATGAGCAGTTCTTC,CASSHRVADYNEQFF
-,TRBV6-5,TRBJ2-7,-,TGTGCCCACGGGGCGGGGAACGAGCAGTACTTC,CAHGAGNEQYF
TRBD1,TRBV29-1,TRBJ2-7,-,TGCAGCGTCCTCGGGACAGGGGGTATCCACGAGCAGTACTTC,CSVLGTGGIHEQYF
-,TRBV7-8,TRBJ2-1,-,TGTGCCAGCAGCCTAGTAGTACCAGGAGGTAATGAGCAGTTCTTC,CASSLVVPGGNEQFF
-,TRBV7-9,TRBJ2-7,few,TGTGCCAGCAGTCGGAGGGGCGAGCAGTACTTC,CASSRRGEQYF
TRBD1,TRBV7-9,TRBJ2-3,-,TGTGCCAGCAGCTTCCCGGACAGGGGGCTCCCAGATACGCAGTATTTT,CASSFPDRGLPDTQYF
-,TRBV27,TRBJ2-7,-,TGTGCCAGCAGTTTATACCCCGGGAGCGACGAGCAGTACTTC,CASSLYPGSDEQYF
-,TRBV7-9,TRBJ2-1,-,TGTGCCAGCGGAGGTTCCCTGTCGGCGGGCTACAATGAGCAGTTCTTC,CASGGSLSAGYNEQFF
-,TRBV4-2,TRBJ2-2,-,TGTGCCAGCAGCCAAGATAGAAGGGGGGAGCTGTTTTTT,CASSQDRRGELFF
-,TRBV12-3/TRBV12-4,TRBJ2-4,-,TGTGCCAGCAGTTCCCTTTGGGGGAGTGACATTCAGTACTTC,CASSSLWGSDIQYF
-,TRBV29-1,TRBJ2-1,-,TGCAGCGTTGTAGGTATTAGCTCCTACAATGAGCAGTTCTTC,CSVVGISSYNEQFF
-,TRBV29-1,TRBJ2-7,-,TGCAGCGTTCTAGACTCCTACGAGCAGTACTTC,CSVLDSYEQYF
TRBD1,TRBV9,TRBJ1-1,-,TGTGCCAGCAGCCCCCCTGGACAGGGTTTGAACACTGAAGCTTTCTTT,CASSPPGQGLNTEAFF
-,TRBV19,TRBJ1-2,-,TGTGCCAGTAGTTCAGGAAACTACTATGGCTACACCTTC,CASSSGNYYGYTF
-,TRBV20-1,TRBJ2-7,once,TGCAGTGCTAGAGTGTACACTCGCGCCTCCTACGAGCAGTACTTC,CSARVYTRASYEQYF
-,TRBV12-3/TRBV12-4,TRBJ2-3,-,TGTGCCAGCAGCACCGGGGGCGATACGCAGTATTTT,CASSTGGDTQYF
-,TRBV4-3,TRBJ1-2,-,TGCGCCAGCAGCCAAGATAACAGACCTAACTATGGCTACACCTTC,CASSQDNRPNYGYTF
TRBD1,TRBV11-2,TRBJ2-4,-,TGTGCCAGCAGCGGACAGGGGGCTGGAAACATTCAGTACTTC,CASSGQGAGNIQYF
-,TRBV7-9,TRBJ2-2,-,TGTGCCAGCAGCTTAGTGAGGGGCGGCACCGGGGAGCTGTTTTTT,CASSLVRGGTGELFF
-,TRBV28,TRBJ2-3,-,TGTGCCAGCAGTTTTAGGGGGTTAGGCACAGATACGCAGTATTTT,CASSFRGLGTDTQYF
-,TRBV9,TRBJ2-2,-,TGTGCCAGCAGCGTAGGTCAGGAGAACACCGGGGAGCTGTTTTTT,CASSVGQENTGELFF
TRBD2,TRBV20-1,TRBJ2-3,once,TGCAGTGCTCCTGCGGGAGGGGGGGCAGATACGCAGTATTTT,CSAPAGGGADTQYF
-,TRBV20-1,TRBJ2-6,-,TGCAGTGCTAGGGACATCAGGACATACAACGTCCTGACTTTC,CSARDIRTYNVLTF
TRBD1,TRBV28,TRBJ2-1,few,TGTGCCAGCAGTTCCCCGGACAGGGGGTTCAGCGGGAGTCAGTTCTTC,CASSSPDRGFSGSQFF
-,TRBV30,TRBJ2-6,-,TGTGCCTGGAGTGTACGTATAGCAGGGGCCAACGTCCTGACTTTC,CAWSVRIAGANVLTF
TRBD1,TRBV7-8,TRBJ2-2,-,TGTGCCAGCAGCCGAACAGGGGGTGCCGGGGAGCTGTTTTTT,CASSRTGGAGELFF
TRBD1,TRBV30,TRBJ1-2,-,TGTGCCTGGAGTGTAAAATGGACAGGGCCAGGGTATGGCTACACCTTC,CAWSVKWTGPGYGYTF
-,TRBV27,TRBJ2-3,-,TGTGCCAGCGGGTTTTCTCCGGGACTCACGACAGATACGCAGTATTTT,CASGFSPGLTTDTQYF
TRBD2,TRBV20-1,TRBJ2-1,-,TGCAGTGCATTTCCTAGCGGGAGGGCCTTAAACCCATACAATGAGCAGTTCTTC,CSAFPSGRALNPYNEQFF
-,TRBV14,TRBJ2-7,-,TGTGCCAGCAGCCAAGGGACCCACGGGACTTCATACGAGCAGTACTTC,CASSQGTHGTSYEQYF
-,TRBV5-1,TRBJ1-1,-,TGCGCCAGCAGCGACCGGGACCTCCCAAGGAGCACTGAAGCTTTCTTT,CASSDRDLPRSTEAFF
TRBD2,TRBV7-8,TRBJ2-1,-,TGTGCCAGCACCGAACTAGCGGGAGGGGATGAGCAGTTCTTC,CASTELAGGDEQFF
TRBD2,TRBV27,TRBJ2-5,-,TGTGCCAGCAGTTTAGCGGGGGATTCCCCAGAGACCCAGTACTTC,CASSLAGDSPETQYF
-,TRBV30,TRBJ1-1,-,TGTGCCTGGAACGGGGCGGGTTCCGGTGAAGCTTTCTTT,CAWNGAGSGEAFF
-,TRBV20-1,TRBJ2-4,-,TGCAGTGCTAGAGTATTGGCCATCAAAAACATTCAGTACTTC,CSARVLAIKNIQYF
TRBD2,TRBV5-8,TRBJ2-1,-,TGTGCCAGCAGCGTAGCGGGAGGAATTGAGCAGTTCTTC,CASSVAGGIEQFF
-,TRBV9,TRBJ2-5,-,TGTGCCAGCGCTGGTCGGATCGGAGAGACCCAGTACTTC,CASAGRIGETQYF
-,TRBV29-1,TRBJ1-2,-,TGCAGCGTTGAAGGCTACACCTTC,CSVEGYTF
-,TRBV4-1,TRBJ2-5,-,TGCGCCAGCAGCCAAGAGGGACGGGGAGGAGGAGGGGCGTTGGAGACCCAGTACTTC,CASSQEGRGGGGALETQYF
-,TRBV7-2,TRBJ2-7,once,TGTGCCAGCAGCTTAGACCTAGTCCGCGAGCAGTACTTC,CASSLDLVREQYF
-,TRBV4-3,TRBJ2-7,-,TGCGCCAGCAGCCAAGTGGTCAGAAACTACGAGCAGTACTTC,CASSQVVRNYEQYF
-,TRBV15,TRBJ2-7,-,TGTGCCACCAGCTTTCGACCGGGACGAACCTCCTACGAGCAGTACTTC,CATSFRPGRTSYEQYF
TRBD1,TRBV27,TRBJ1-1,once,TGTGCCAGCAGCACACAGGGGTACACTGAAGCTTTCTTT,CASSTQGYTEAFF